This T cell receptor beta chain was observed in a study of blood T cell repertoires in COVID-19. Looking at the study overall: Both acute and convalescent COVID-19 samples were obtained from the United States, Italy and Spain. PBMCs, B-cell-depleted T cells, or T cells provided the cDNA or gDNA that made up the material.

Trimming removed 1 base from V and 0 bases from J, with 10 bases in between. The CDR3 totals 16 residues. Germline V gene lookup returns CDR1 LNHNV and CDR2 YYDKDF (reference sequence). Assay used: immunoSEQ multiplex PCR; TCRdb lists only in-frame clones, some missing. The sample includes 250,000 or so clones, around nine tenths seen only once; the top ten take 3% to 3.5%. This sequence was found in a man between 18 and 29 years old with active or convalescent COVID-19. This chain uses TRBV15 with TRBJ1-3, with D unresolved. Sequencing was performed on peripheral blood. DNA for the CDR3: TGTGCCACCAGCAGAGTCCACTCCACCTCTGGAAACACCATATATTTT. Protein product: CATSRVHSTSGNTIYF.